The 9 T cell receptor beta chains in this list originate from one sample, sequenced in a study of blood T cell repertoires in COVID-19 (dated by TCRdb to about 2020). The library was generated by the immunoSEQ multiplex PCR assay. Held by TCRdb, this immuneACCESS table contains in-frame sequences only and omits some clones. Under half of the omission traces to an unresolved V gene where checked; the cause of the rest is unknown. The sample has around 58,000 clones on record, roughly nine tenths of them singletons. Around 7.2% of the sample goes to the ten largest clones. Source material: peripheral blood. The receptors stem from a woman in her sixties with active or convalescent COVID-19.

CDR3 loop: CASSPQSNYGYTF. CDR3 nucleotides: TGTGCCAGCAGTCCTCAGTCTAACTATGGCTACACCTTC. The V gene is TRBV11-2, the J gene TRBJ1-2; unclear D gene. V shed 6 bases and J shed 0 bases, with 8 bases lying between them. The V gene's germline CDR1 is SGHAT and CDR2 FQNNGV. The CDR3 is 13 amino acids. The full variable domain, its missing parts supplied by reference TRBV11-2 and TRBJ1-2, is EAGVAQSPRYKIIEKRQSVAFWCNPISGHATLYWYQQILGQGPKLLIQFQNNGVVDDSQLPKDRFSAERLKGVDSTLKIQPAKLEDSAVYLCASSPQSNYGYTFGSGTRLTVV.

The genes are TRBV3-1 (or the pseudogene TRBV3-2) and TRBJ2-5, with a tentative D call TRBD1 (7 bases). The CDR3 consists of 15 residues. The germline CDR1 and CDR2 sequences are LGHDT and YNNKEL (reference sequence). The V gene lost 6 bases and the J gene lost 5 bases, with 19 bases spanning the gap. The CDR3 loop is CASRPGGGGQETQYF. CDR3 in DNA: TGTGCCAGCAGGCCCGGCGGAGGGGGCCAGGAGACCCAGTACTTC.

The chain couples TRBV15 to TRBJ2-3; D gene uncertain. CDR3 length: 15 residues. Between the trimmed V and J ends, which lost 0 bases and 1 base, there was a span of 8 bases. Germline assignment: CDR1 LNHNV and CDR2 YYDKDF (reference sequence). The CDR3 DNA reads TGTGCCACCAGCAGAGACCCTATCGGCACAGATACGCAGTATTTT. Its protein product is CATSRDPIGTDTQYF.

This clone was picked up one time. The gene calls are TRBV12-3 or TRBV12-4 and TRBJ2-7, with 9 bases matching TRBD1. The CDR3 length is 13 residues. V lost 6 bases, J lost 8 bases, and 8 bases stayed unmatched. CDR3 bases: TGTGCCAGCAGCACAGGACAGGGGTTTAAGCAGTACTTC. This encodes CASSTGQGFKQYF.

V usage is TRBV6-5 and J usage is TRBJ1-2; no definite D call. Trimming stripped 2 bases from V and 2 bases from J, with 9 bases between. Germline CDR1 MNHEY, CDR2 SVGAGI. The CDR3 totals 14 residues. The CDR3, as DNA: TGTGCCAGCAGTTACAGCTCGGTAAACTATGGCTACACCTTC. Its protein is CASSYSSVNYGYTF.

The CDR3 region has the DNA TGTGCCAGCAGCGAACTAGCGGGGGCCCGTTCTGGGGAGCTGTTTTTT. Translated: CASSELAGARSGELFF. The genes are TRBV11-3 and TRBJ2-2, with 11 nucleotides matching TRBD2. J was trimmed by 8 bases and V by 5 bases; bases with no gene match: 10. The CDR3 is made up of 16 amino acids. CDR1 is SGHNT and CDR2 is YENEEA in the germline V gene.

The chain is built from TRBV6-5 and TRBJ2-7, with 7 bases identical to TRBD1. The germline gives CDR1 MNHEY, CDR2 SVGAGI. With 6 bases clipped from V and 3 bases from J, the junction kept 11 bases outside the gene matches. The CDR3 totals 15 residues. This CDR3 reads CASSLLGQAVYEQYF. CDR3 sequence (DNA): TGTGCCAGCAGCCTCCTCGGACAGGCGGTCTACGAGCAGTACTTC.

The table lists this clone with a few counts. This sequence joins TRBV7-3 and TRBJ1-1; D is possibly TRBD1 (5 bases). The CDR3 spans 15 residues. V gave up 2 bases and J gave up 0 bases, with 10 bases separating them. Germline CDR1 and CDR2: SGHTA and FQGTGA. Here the CDR3 DNA reads TGTGCCAGCAGCTTAGACGGACAAGTGAACACTGAAGCTTTCTTT. Translated, it gives CASSLDGQVNTEAFF.

This chain joins TRBV6-5 and TRBJ2-1, with a weak D call TRBD2 (5 bases). Trimming stripped 7 bases from V and 0 bases from J, with 13 bases between. Germline V lookup: CDR1 MNHEY, CDR2 SVGAGI. The CDR3 has 15 residues. The DNA for the CDR3 is TGTGCCAGCAACCTCTTTAGCGTCTCCTACAATGAGCAGTTCTTC. Protein: CASNLFSVSYNEQFF.